These 20 T cell receptor beta chains originate from one sample sequenced in a study of blood T cells in healthy people across ages. A second PCR, run for roughly 7 to 12 cycles, used a sample-barcoded 5' primer plus a J-beta primer mix. TCRdb passed the 5' RACE reads through MiXCR, listing each CDR3 protein once. Seen here are over a million distinct CDR3 sequences, approximately 40% observed once, and the top ten hold 7.9%. The source material was blood. These receptors were taken from a woman between 18 and 29 years old in good health.

This chain connects TRBV20-1 to TRBJ2-3; D not certain. This CDR3 has 11 residues. V was clipped by 3 bases and J by 6 bases, with 7 bases between them. The germline V gene has CDR1 DFQATT and CDR2 SNEGSKA (reference sequence). In DNA, the CDR3 is TGCAGTGCTAGCCGTCGGGATACGCAGTATTTT. Translated, it gives CSASRRDTQYF.

This chain joins TRBV6-2 or TRBV6-3 and TRBJ2-3; the D gene is possibly TRBD1 (8 bases). The CDR3 contains 16 residues. Trimming removed 5 bases at V and 4 bases at J, with 19 bases between. Germline lookup yields CDR1 MNHEY and CDR2 SVGEGT. The CDR3 loop is CASSDRGGGIADTQYF. In DNA form, the CDR3 reads TGTGCCAGCAGTGACAGGGGCGGGGGAATCGCAGATACGCAGTATTTT.

CDR3 bases: TGCGCCAGCAGCTTGGGAGACAGTTACAATCAGCCCCAGCATTTT. It translates to CASSLGDSYNQPQHF. This chain links TRBV5-1 with TRBJ1-5, with D maybe TRBD1 (5 bases). In germline, CDR1 is SGHRS, CDR2 YFSETQ. V lost 0 bases and J lost 3, with 10 bases in between. The CDR3 has 15 amino acids.

The chain is built from TRBV9 and TRBJ2-7; D gene unclear. Between the trimmed V and J ends, which lost 4 bases and 0 bases, there was a span of 8 bases. The CDR3 totals 13 residues. Germline assignment: CDR1 SGDLS and CDR2 YYNGEE. DNA for the CDR3: TGTGCCAGCAGCCTCCGACCCTCCTACGAGCAGTACTTC. Translation: CASSLRPSYEQYF.

This clonotype was seen a few times. In nucleotides, the CDR3 is TGTGCCAGCAGCTTTGAGGGCAAACCGGACGGCTACACCTTC. Residues: CASSFEGKPDGYTF. The chain employs TRBV5-6 and TRBJ1-2; no firm D call. Germline V lookup: CDR1 SGHDT, CDR2 YYEEEE. CDR3 length: 14 residues. V lost 2 bases and J 8 bases, leaving 16 bases between the germline ends. The full variable domain, with the rest looked up from reference TRBV5-6 and TRBJ1-2, is DAGVTQSPTHLIKTRGQQVTLRCSPKSGHDTVSWYQQALGQGPQFIFQYYEEEERQRGNFPDRFSGHQFPNYSSELNVNALLLGDSALYLCASSFEGKPDGYTFGSGTRLTVV.

V usage is TRBV6-6 and J usage is TRBJ2-2, with 14 bases identical to TRBD2. Trimming removed 6 bases from V and 3 bases from J; junction bases left unmatched: 6. There are 17 residues in the CDR3. Germline V gene lookup returns CDR1 MNHNY and CDR2 SVGAGI (reference sequence). The CDR3: CASSLGLAGGHTGELFF. CDR3 bases: TGTGCCAGCAGCCTCGGACTAGCGGGGGGCCACACCGGGGAGCTGTTTTTT.

V is TRBV12-3 or TRBV12-4 and J is TRBJ1-1; tentative D call: TRBD1 (5 bases). The CDR3 extends over 12 amino acids. V gave up 7 bases and J gave up 6 bases, with 12 bases separating them. In nucleotides, the CDR3 is TGTGCCAGCACCTGGTCGGGGGCTGAAGCTTTCTTT. Translation gives CASTWSGAEAFF.

The chain uses TRBV2 and TRBJ2-3; 7 nucleotides agree with TRBD1. The CDR3 extends over 15 amino acids. Looked up from germline, CDR1 is SNHLY and CDR2 is FYNNEI. Trimming at V came to 6 bases and at J to 1 base, leaving 7 bases not matched to a gene. CDR3 amino acids: CASREDRTGTDTQYF. CDR3 sequence (DNA): TGTGCCAGCAGAGAGGACAGGACCGGCACAGATACGCAGTATTTT.

The V and J genes are TRBV20-1 and TRBJ2-7, with a tentative D call TRBD1 (6 bases). The CDR3 is 14 amino acids. The V end lost 0 bases, the J end lost 4 bases, and 13 bases lay between the germline ends. CDR1 is DFQATT and CDR2 is SNEGSKA in the germline V gene (reference sequence). CDR3 nucleotides: TGCAGTGCTAGAGATTTGGGGGCTCCGTACGAGCAGTACTTC. Translation gives CSARDLGAPYEQYF.

The CDR3 DNA follows: TGCGCCAGCAGCCCTGGGGGACAGGGGCGTAATGAAAAACTGTTTTTT. This translates into CASSPGGQGRNEKLFF. The rearrangement links TRBV5-1 to TRBJ1-4; 10 positions match TRBD1. Trimming at V came to 4 bases and at J to 4 bases, leaving 7 bases not matched to a gene. CDR3 length: 16 residues. Germline CDR1 reads SGHRS; CDR2 reads YFSETQ.

V usage is TRBV18 and J usage is TRBJ2-1; no firm D call. The CDR3 contains 13 residues. Germline values: CDR1 KGHSH, CDR2 LQKENI. Trimming removed 1 base from V and 9 bases from J, with 10 bases in between. CDR3 DNA sequence: TGTGCCAGCTCACCACAACCGGGCGGTGAGCAGTTCTTC. It codes for CASSPQPGGEQFF.

In this sample, this clonotype turned up a few times. The rearrangement links TRBV7-3 to TRBJ2-7; D perhaps matches TRBD1 (5 bases). This CDR3 has 13 amino acids. The V end lost 2 bases, the J end lost 7 bases, and 12 bases lay between the germline ends. Germline V gene sequence: CDR1 SGHTA, CDR2 FQGTGA. As DNA, the CDR3 is TGTGCCAGCAGCTTAGGTCGGGCAGGGGAGCAGTACTTC. This encodes CASSLGRAGEQYF.

This chain links TRBV20-1 with TRBJ2-3; tentatively, D is TRBD2 (6 bases). V was clipped by 5 bases and J by 11 bases, with 20 bases between them. In germline, CDR1 is DFQATT, CDR2 SNEGSKA (reference sequence). The length of the CDR3 is 13 residues. CDR3 in DNA: TGCAGTGCTCTTGGACTCCGGACTATAGTGCAGTATTTT. Amino acids: CSALGLRTIVQYF.

The rearrangement uses TRBV12-3 or TRBV12-4 and TRBJ1-2, with 7 bases identical to TRBD1. The V and J ends lost 6 bases and 4 bases, in that order; junction bases with no gene match: 5. The CDR3 sequence is 13 residues long. CDR3 protein: CASSNDRAYGYTF. Written as DNA, the CDR3 is TGTGCCAGCAGCAACGACAGGGCCTATGGCTACACCTTC.

The V and J genes are TRBV6-5 and TRBJ2-5; 8 positions match TRBD1. CDR3 size: 16 residues. Germline V gene data show CDR1 as MNHEY and CDR2 as SVGAGI. Unmatched junction bases numbered 7, after V lost 0 bases and J lost 4 bases. Here the CDR3 DNA reads TGTGCCAGCAGTTACTCGGCCAGGGGGCTAGGAGAGACCCAGTACTTC. Translated: CASSYSARGLGETQYF.

This clonotype was detected only a few times. The chain couples TRBV5-1 to TRBJ2-1, with D perhaps given as TRBD1 or TRBD2 (5 bases each). There are 15 residues in the CDR3. The ends were cut back, 2 bases at V and 3 bases at J, with 12 bases in the middle. Germline V gene sequence: CDR1 SGHRS, CDR2 YFSETQ. The chain's CDR3 is CASSFSGTGYNEQFF. DNA of the CDR3: TGCGCCAGCAGCTTCTCCGGGACGGGCTACAATGAGCAGTTCTTC.

V is TRBV21-1 and J is TRBJ2-1. TRBV21-1 is labeled a pseudogene. The CDR3 extends over 17 amino acids. The CDR3 region has the DNA TGTGCCAGCAGCAAAGTCCGTCCGTCTTTATACTACAATGAGCAGTTCTTC. Its translation: CASSKVRPSLYYNEQFF.

V and J are TRBV6-5 and TRBJ2-4, with no clear D. This CDR3 spans 16 amino acids. The germline CDR1 and CDR2 sequences are MNHEY and SVGAGI. Deletions cut 0 bases from V and 0 bases from J, with 9 bases between. The DNA of the CDR3 is TGTGCCAGCAGTTACTCACAGCCGGAAGCCAAAAACATTCAGTACTTC. Protein sequence: CASSYSQPEAKNIQYF.

The chain couples TRBV24-1 to TRBJ2-3; D call uncertain. The CDR3 covers 13 residues. The ends were cut back, 4 bases at V and 5 bases at J, with 9 bases in the middle. Looked up from germline, CDR1 is KGHDR and CDR2 is SFDVKD. CDR3 DNA: TGTGCCACCAGTGAAGCCTGGGGAGATACGCAGTATTTT. Residues: CATSEAWGDTQYF.

This clonotype was seen ten or more times. The rearrangement joins TRBV20-1 to TRBJ2-7, with TRBD2 matching over 10 bases. The CDR3 is made up of 16 amino acids. Germline V gives CDR1 DFQATT, CDR2 SNEGSKA (reference sequence). V was pared by 6 bases and J by 3 bases, with 14 bases of the junction left unmatched. The CDR3 loop is CSASGTSEIRNYEQYF. The CDR3 DNA follows: TGCAGTGCGAGTGGGACTAGCGAGATTAGAAACTACGAGCAGTACTTC.